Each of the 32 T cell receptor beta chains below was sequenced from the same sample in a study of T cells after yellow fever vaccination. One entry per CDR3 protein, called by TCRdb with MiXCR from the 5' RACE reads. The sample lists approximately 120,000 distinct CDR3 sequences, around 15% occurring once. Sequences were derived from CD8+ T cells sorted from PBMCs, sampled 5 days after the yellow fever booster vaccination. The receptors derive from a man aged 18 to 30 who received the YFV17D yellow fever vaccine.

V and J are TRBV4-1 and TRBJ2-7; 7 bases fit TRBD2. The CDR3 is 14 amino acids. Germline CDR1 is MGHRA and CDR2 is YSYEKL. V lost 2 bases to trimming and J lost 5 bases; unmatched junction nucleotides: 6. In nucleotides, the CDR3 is TGCGCCAGCAGCCAAAGGACTAGTTGGGACGAGCAGTACTTC. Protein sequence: CASSQRTSWDEQYF.

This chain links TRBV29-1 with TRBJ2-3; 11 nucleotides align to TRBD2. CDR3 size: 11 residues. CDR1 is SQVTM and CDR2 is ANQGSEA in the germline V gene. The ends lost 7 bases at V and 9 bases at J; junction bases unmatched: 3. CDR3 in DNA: TGCAGCGCACTAGCGGGGGCCACGCAGTATTTT. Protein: CSALAGATQYF.

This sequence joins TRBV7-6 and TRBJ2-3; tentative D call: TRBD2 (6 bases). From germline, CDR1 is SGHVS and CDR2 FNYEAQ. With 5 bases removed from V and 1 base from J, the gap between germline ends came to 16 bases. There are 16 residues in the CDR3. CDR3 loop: CASSDGSQPGTDTQYF. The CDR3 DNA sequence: TGTGCCAGCAGCGACGGGAGTCAACCTGGCACAGATACGCAGTATTTT. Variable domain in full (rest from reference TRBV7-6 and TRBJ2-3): GAGVSQSPRYKVTKRGQDVALRCDPISGHVSLYWYRQALGQGPEFLTYFNYEAQQDKSGLPNDRFSAERPEGSISTLTIQRTEQRDSAMYRCASSDGSQPGTDTQYFGPGTRLTVL.

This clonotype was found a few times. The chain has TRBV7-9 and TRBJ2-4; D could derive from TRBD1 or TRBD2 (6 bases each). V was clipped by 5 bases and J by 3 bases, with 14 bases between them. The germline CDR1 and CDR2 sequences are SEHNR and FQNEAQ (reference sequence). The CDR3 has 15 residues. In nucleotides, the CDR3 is TGTGCCAGCAGCCTAGGGGGGATAGGCAAAAACATTCAGTACTTC. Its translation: CASSLGGIGKNIQYF.

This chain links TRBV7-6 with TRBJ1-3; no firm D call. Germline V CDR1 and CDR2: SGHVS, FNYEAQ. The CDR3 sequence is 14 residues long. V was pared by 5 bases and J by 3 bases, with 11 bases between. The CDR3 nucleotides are TGTGCCAGCAGCCCGCGTGCGCGTGGAAACACCATATATTTT. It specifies CASSPRARGNTIYF.

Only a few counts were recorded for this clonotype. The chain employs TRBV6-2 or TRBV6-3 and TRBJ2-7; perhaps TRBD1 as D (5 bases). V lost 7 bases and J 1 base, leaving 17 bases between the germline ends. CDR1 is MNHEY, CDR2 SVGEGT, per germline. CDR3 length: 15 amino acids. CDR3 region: CASTQGGYESYEQYV. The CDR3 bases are TGTGCCAGCACCCAGGGTGGGTATGAATCCTACGAGCAGTACGTC.

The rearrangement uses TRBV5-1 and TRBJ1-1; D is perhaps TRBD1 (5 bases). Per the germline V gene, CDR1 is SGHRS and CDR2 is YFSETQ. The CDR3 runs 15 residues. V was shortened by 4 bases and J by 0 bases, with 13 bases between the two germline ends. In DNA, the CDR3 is TGCGCCAGCAGCCCCGGGGAGGGGATGAACACTGAAGCTTTCTTT. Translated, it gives CASSPGEGMNTEAFF.

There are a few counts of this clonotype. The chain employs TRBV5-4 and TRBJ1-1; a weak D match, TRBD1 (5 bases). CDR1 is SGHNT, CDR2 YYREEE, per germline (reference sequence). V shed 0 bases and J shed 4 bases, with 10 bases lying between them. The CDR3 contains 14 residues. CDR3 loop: CASSLGGPGTEAFF. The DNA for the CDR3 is TGTGCCAGCAGCTTGGGGGGACCGGGCACTGAAGCTTTCTTT.

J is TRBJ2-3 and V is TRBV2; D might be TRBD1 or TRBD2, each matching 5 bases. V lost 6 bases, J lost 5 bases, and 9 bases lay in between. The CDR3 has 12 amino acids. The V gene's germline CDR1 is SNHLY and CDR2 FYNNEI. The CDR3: CASRGPEDTQYF. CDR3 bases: TGTGCCAGCAGGGGACCAGAAGATACGCAGTATTTT.

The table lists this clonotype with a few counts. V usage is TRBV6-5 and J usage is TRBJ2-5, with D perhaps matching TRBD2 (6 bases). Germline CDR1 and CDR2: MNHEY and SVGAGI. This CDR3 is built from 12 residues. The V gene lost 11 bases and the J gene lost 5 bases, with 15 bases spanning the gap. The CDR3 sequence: CACSTGGETQYF. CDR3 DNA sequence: TGTGCCTGCTCGACTGGAGGGGAGACCCAGTACTTC.

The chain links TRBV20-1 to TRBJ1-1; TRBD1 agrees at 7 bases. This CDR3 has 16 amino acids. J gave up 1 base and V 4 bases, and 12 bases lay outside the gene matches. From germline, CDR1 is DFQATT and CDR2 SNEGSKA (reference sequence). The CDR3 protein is CSATGQDITTNTEAFF. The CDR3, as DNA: TGCAGTGCTACAGGACAGGATATCACGACGAACACTGAAGCTTTCTTT.

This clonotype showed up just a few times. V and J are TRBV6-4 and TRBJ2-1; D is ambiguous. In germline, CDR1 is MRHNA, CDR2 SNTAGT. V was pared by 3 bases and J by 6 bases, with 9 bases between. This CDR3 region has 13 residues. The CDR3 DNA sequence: TGTGCCAGCAGTGAGGAAGGGTTCAATGAGCAGTTCTTC. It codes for CASSEEGFNEQFF.

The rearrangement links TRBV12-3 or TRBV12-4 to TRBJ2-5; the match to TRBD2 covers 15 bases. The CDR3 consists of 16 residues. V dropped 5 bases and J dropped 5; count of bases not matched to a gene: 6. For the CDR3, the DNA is TGTGCCAGCAGTCATGGACTAGCGGGGGGGCTTGAGACCCAGTACTTC. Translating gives CASSHGLAGGLETQYF.

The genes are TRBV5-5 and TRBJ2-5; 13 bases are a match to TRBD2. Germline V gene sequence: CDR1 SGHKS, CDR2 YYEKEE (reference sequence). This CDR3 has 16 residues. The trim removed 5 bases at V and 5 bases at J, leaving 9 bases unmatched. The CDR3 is CASRPTSGGASETQYF. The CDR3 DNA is TGTGCCAGCAGACCAACTAGCGGGGGGGCTTCGGAGACCCAGTACTTC.

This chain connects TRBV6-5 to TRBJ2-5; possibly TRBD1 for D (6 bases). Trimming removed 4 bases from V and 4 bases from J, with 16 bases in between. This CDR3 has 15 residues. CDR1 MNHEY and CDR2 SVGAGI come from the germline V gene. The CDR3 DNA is TGTGCCAGCAGTTTACAACAGGGCCGGATAGAGACCCAGTACTTC. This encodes CASSLQQGRIETQYF.

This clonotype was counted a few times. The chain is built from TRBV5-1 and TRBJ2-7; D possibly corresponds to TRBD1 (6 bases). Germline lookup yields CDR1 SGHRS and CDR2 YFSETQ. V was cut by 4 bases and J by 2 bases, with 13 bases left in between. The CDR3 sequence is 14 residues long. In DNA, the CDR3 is TGCGCCAGCAGCCCTCAGGACAGAACCTACGAGCAGTACGTC. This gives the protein CASSPQDRTYEQYV.

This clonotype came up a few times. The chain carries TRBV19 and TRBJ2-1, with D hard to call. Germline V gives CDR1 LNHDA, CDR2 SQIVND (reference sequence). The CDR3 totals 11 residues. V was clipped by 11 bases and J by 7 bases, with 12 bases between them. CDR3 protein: CASGVGNEQFF. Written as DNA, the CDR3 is TGTGCCTCTGGGGTTGGGAATGAGCAGTTCTTC.

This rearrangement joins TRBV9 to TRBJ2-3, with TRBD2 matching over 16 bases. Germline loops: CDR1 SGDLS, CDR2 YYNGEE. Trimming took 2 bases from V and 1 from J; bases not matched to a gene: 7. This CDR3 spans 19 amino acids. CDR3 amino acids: CASSVGPGLAGGRTDTQYF. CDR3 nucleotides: TGTGCCAGCAGCGTGGGGCCGGGACTAGCGGGGGGGCGCACAGATACGCAGTATTTT.

Here the CDR3 reads CASSLGRTNQPQHF. The CDR3 DNA is TGTGCCAGCAGCTTGGGTCGTACCAATCAGCCCCAGCATTTT. This chain links TRBV5-6 with TRBJ1-5; no clear D gene. CDR1 SGHDT and CDR2 YYEEEE come from the germline V gene. The CDR3 is made up of 14 amino acids. V shed 0 bases and J shed 3 bases, with 7 bases lying between them.

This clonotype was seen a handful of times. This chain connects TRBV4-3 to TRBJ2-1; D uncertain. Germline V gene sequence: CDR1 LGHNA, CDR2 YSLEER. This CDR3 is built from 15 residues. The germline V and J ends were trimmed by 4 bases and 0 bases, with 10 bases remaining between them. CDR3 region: CASSPERSSYNEQFF. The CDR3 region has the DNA TGCGCCAGCAGCCCGGAGAGGAGCTCCTACAATGAGCAGTTCTTC.

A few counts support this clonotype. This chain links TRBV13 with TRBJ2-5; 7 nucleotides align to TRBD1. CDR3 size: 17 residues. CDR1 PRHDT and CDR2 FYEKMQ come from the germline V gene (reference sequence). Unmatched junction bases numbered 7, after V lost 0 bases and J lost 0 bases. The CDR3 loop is CASSLGLETGNQETQYF. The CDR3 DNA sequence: TGTGCCAGCAGCTTAGGCCTCGAGACAGGGAACCAAGAGACCCAGTACTTC.

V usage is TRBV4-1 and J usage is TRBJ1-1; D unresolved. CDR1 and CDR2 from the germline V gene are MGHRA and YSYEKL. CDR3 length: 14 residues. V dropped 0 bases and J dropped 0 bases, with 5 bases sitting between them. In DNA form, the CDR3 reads TGCGCCAGCAGCCAAGAAGGTCTGAACACTGAAGCTTTCTTT. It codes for CASSQEGLNTEAFF.

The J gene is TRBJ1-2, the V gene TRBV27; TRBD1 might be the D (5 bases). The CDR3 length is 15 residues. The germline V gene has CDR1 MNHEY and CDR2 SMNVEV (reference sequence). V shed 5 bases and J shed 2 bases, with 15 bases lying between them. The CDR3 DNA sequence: TGTGCCAGCAGTCCTACAGGACGGACGAACTATGGCTACACCTTC. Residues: CASSPTGRTNYGYTF.

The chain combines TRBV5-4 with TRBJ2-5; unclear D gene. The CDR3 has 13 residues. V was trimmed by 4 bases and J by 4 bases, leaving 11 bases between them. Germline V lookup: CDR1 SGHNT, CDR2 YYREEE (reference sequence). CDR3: CASSHELTETQYF. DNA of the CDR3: TGTGCCAGCAGCCACGAACTTACAGAGACCCAGTACTTC. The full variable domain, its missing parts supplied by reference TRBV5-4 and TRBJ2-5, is ETGVTQSPTHLIKTRGQQVTLRCSSQSGHNTVSWYQQALGQGPQFIFQYYREEENGRGNFPPRFSGLQFPNYSSELNVNALELDDSALYLCASSHELTETQYFGPGTRLLVL.

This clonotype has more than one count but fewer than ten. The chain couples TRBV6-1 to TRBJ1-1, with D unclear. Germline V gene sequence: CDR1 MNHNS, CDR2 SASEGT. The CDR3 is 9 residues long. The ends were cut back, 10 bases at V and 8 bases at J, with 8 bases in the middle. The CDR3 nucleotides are TGTGCCACCACTAGAGAAGCTTTCTTT. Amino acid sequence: CATTREAFF.

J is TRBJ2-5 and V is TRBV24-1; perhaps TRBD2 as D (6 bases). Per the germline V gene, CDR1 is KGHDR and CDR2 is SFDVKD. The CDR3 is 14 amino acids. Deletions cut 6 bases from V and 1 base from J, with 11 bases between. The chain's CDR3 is CATSPGVSQETQYF. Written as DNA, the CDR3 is TGTGCCACCAGTCCGGGGGTCTCCCAAGAGACCCAGTACTTC.

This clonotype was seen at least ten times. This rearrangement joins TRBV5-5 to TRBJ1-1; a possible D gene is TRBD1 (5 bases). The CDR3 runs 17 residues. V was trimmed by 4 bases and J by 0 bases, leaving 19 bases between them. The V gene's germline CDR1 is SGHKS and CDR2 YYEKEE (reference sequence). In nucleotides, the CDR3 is TGTGCCAGCAGCGTTTCTGGGGCGAGAGGGATGAACACTGAAGCTTTCTTT. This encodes CASSVSGARGMNTEAFF.

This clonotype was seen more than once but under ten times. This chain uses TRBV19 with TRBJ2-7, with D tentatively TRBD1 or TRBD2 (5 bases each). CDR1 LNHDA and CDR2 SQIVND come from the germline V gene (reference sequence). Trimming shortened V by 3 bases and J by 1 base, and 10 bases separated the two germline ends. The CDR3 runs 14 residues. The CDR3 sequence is CASSMGVGSYEQYF. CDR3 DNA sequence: TGTGCCAGTAGTATGGGGGTAGGGTCCTACGAGCAGTACTTC.

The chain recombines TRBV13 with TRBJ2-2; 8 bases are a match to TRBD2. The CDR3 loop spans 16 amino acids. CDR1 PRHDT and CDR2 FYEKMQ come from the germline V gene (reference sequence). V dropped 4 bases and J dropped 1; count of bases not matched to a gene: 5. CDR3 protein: CASSYKSGGNTGELFF. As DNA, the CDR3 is TGTGCCAGCAGCTACAAGAGCGGGGGGAACACCGGGGAGCTGTTTTTT.

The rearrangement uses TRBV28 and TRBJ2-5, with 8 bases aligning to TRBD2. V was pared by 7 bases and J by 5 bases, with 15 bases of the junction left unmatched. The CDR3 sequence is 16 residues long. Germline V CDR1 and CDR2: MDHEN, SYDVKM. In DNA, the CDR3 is TGTGCCAGCACCTTGGGACGGGGGGGCCTGAGCGAGACCCAGTACTTC. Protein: CASTLGRGGLSETQYF.

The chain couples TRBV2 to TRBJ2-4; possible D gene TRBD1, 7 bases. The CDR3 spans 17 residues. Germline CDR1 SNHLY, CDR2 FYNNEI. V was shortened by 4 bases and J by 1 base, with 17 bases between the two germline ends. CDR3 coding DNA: TGTGCCAGCAGTGCGGCCAGGGGGGCTGAGGCCAAAAACATTCAGTACTTC. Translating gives CASSAARGAEAKNIQYF.

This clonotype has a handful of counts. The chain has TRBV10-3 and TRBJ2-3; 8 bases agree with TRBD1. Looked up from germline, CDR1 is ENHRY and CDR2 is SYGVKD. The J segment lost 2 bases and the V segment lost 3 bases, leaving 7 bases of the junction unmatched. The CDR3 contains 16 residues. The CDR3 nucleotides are TGTGCCATCAGTGACCCTGGACAGGGCCCCACAGATACGCAGTATTTT. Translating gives CAISDPGQGPTDTQYF.